This TCR beta chain was sequenced in a study of regulatory T cells in long-lasting Graves disease. Study-level background: Antithyroid drug exposure in newly diagnosed Graves' patients had lasted under 3 months.

For TCR beta, libraries came from iRepertoire HTBI primers and Arm-PCR of CDR3 regions. Via MiXCR, TCRdb re-called the multiplex PCR reads, giving one row per CDR3 protein. This table holds hundreds of thousands of distinct CDR3 sequences, 16% found once. Time point meaning: newly diagnosed GD, antithyroid drugs for less than 3 months. After RNA was extracted from PBMCs, the TCR library was made from it. Germline assignment: CDR1 SGHDN and CDR2 FVKESK. Trimming cost V 5 bases and J 7 bases; bases outside gene matches: 9. The CDR3 loop spans 15 amino acids. This clonotype was counted only a few times. Its target is not known. Study-level points and caveats: TRBV28 was favored in persistent disease, as were TRBJ1-2 and TRBJ2-5. TCR diversity was lower in persistent Graves' patients (versus newly diagnosed ones).

The data also belong to a second study, concerning T cells in Graves' hyperthyroidism and ophthalmopathy.

The sample consisted of peripheral blood mononuclear cells (PBMCs), taken at new diagnosis, from a patient treated with antithyroid drugs. The source is a man aged 18 to 35 with Graves disease. This chain links TRBV14 with TRBJ2-7; 12 nucleotides line up with TRBD1. CDR3 nucleotides: TGTGCCAGCAGCAGTCGGGACAGGGGGCTATGGGAGCAGTACTTC. Protein: CASSSRDRGLWEQYF.